The clone carrying this T cell receptor (beta chain) was counted only a few times. This entry comes from a study of Ad26.COV2.S vaccination and SARS-CoV-2 variants. Overall study: Participants got Ad26.COV2.S intramuscularly, once or twice 56 days apart.

This CDR3 region has 15 residues. The V segment lost 0 bases and the J segment 9 bases; nucleotides outside the gene matches: 8. Germline V CDR1 and CDR2: LNHNV, YYDKDF (reference sequence). Treatment described: about 20 received Ad26.COV2.S at low or high dose, single or two shots; about 5 received placebo; per-sample allocation not given. At day 63 after the first vaccine or placebo injection, samples were drawn. Sequencing used immunoSEQ multiplex PCR; TCRdb keeps in-frame clones, though not all of them. The repertoire consists of about 460,000 clones, with roughly 87% occurring once and the leading ten covering 1.5% to 2%.

The rearrangement uses TRBV15 and TRBJ1-5; 7 nucleotides align to TRBD1. The receptor was isolated from a person between 18 and 65 years old who received the Ad26.COV2.S COVID-19 vaccine or a placebo. The sample was peripheral blood, taken in a trial of Ad26.COV2.S vaccine versus placebo. The CDR3 sequence is CATSRDQGGPRPQHF. The CDR3 DNA reads TGTGCCACCAGCAGAGATCAGGGGGGCCCTAGGCCCCAGCATTTT.